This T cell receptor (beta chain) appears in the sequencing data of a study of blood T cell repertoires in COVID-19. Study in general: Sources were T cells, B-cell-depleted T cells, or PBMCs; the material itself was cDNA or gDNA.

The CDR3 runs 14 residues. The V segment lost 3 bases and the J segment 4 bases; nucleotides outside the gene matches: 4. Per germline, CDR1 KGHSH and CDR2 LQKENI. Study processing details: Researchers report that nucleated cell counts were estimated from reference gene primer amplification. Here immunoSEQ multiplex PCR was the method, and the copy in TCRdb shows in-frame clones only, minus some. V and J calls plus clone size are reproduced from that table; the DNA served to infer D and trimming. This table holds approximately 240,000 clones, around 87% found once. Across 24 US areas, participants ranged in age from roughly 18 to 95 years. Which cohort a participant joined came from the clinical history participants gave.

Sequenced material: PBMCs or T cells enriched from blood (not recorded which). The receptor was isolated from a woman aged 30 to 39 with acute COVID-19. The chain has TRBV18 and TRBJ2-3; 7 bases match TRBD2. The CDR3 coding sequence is TGTGCCAGCTCACCCGCAGGACTAGCAGATACGCAGTATTTT. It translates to CASSPAGLADTQYF.